The 2 T cell receptor beta chains below come from one sample, sequenced in a study of post-analysis software for immune sequencing data. Every TCR beta cDNA library bore unique molecular identifiers. From the PCR reads, TCRdb called clonotypes with MiXCR, one entry per CDR3 protein. The table shows about 460,000 distinct CDR3 sequences, with 45% occurring only once. Study conclusions and caveats: Comparison of patients with controls showed 4 to 6 TRBV segments more frequent in patients, TRBV5-6, TRBV5-1 and TRBV20-1 among them.

These receptors lack a known antigen. The sequenced sample was blood. These receptors all come from a girl between 5 and 17 years old with multiple sclerosis.

The CDR3 nucleotides are TGCGCCAGCAGCCAAGAAGGGTGGTCGAGCAATCAGCCCCAGCATTTT. Protein: CASSQEGWSSNQPQHF. V usage is TRBV4-1 and J usage is TRBJ1-5; D remains unclear. Germline CDR1 is MGHRA and CDR2 is YSYEKL. V lost 0 bases and J 1 base, leaving 10 bases between the germline ends. This CDR3 has 16 residues.

This rearrangement joins TRBV12-3 or TRBV12-4 to TRBJ2-3, with D perhaps TRBD2 (5 bases). Trimming removed 0 bases at V and 5 bases at J, with 6 bases between. The CDR3 consists of 13 residues. CDR3 bases: TGTGCCAGCAGTTTAGCGGGAGAAGATACGCAGTATTTT. Protein: CASSLAGEDTQYF.